A selection of T cell receptor beta chains follows, all from one sample in a study of blood T cell repertoires in COVID-19. The repertoire was sequenced with immunoSEQ multiplex PCR; TCRdb's copy has only in-frame clones and lacks some. The sample gives 95,000 to 150,000 clones, almost 90% of which show up once; 3.8% is in the top ten. The material sequenced was peripheral blood. The receptor source for this set is a woman between 55 and 75 years old with COVID-19, enrolled during active disease. The CDR3 runs from the conserved cysteine through the conserved F or W. A D gene is named only where the DNA matches it firmly. Not all rows give a size; the values are once, few, many and, for expanded clones, a class.

D gene: TRBD1
clone size: NA
J gene: TRBJ1-2
V gene: TRBV9
CDR3 DNA: TGTGCCAGCAGCGTAGGCTCAGGGGGCTATGGCTACACCTTC
CDR3 protein: CASSVGSGGYGYTF

D gene: NA
clone size: NA
J gene: TRBJ1-2
V gene: TRBV5-1
CDR3 DNA: TGCGCCAGCAGCTTGCGGAGTACAGGGAGCGATGGCTACACCTTC
CDR3 protein: CASSLRSTGSDGYTF

D gene: TRBD1
clone size: NA
J gene: TRBJ2-7
V gene: TRBV5-1
CDR3 DNA: TGCGCCAGCAGCTCTGGACAGGTAGAGGGCTTGCAGTACTTC
CDR3 protein: CASSSGQVEGLQYF

D gene: NA
clone size: NA
J gene: TRBJ2-7
V gene: TRBV11-2
CDR3 DNA: TGTGCCAGCAGCTTCAGCACCAGGGACTCCTACGAGCAGTACTTC
CDR3 protein: CASSFSTRDSYEQYF

D gene: NA
clone size: NA
J gene: TRBJ1-3
V gene: TRBV6-1
CDR3 DNA: TGTGCCAGCAGTGAAGCTCAGGGGTATGAAAACACCATATATTTT
CDR3 protein: CASSEAQGYENTIYF

D gene: TRBD1
clone size: NA
J gene: TRBJ1-2
V gene: TRBV2
CDR3 DNA: TGTGCCAGCAGCCCCGAAGGACAGGGCCGTGGTGGCTACACCTTC
CDR3 protein: CASSPEGQGRGGYTF

D gene: NA
clone size: once
J gene: TRBJ1-3
V gene: TRBV7-2
CDR3 DNA: TGTGCCAGCAGCTTAGCACAGTTCTCTGGAAACACCATATATTTT
CDR3 protein: CASSLAQFSGNTIYF

D gene: TRBD2
clone size: NA
J gene: TRBJ2-7
V gene: TRBV20-1
CDR3 DNA: TGCAGTGCTAGTATGGCGGGGGGCTCCTACGAGCAGTACTTC
CDR3 protein: CSASMAGGSYEQYF

D gene: NA
clone size: NA
J gene: TRBJ2-5
V gene: TRBV5-1
CDR3 DNA: TGCGCCAGCAGCCCCCAGGGATTGCTCGAGACCCAGTACTTC
CDR3 protein: CASSPQGLLETQYF

D gene: NA
clone size: NA
J gene: TRBJ1-5
V gene: TRBV27
CDR3 DNA: TGTGCCAGCGGCATACAGGAAGGTCAGCCCCAGCATTTT
CDR3 protein: CASGIQEGQPQHF

D gene: NA
clone size: NA
J gene: TRBJ2-5
V gene: TRBV19
CDR3 DNA: TGTGCCAGTAGTATGGGATTGACTCGGGGGCAAGAGACCCAGTACTTC
CDR3 protein: CASSMGLTRGQETQYF

D gene: NA
clone size: NA
J gene: TRBJ1-2
V gene: TRBV5-4
CDR3 DNA: TGTGCCAGCAGCTTGGCCCAGGGGCGCTTGATTGGCTACACCTTC
CDR3 protein: CASSLAQGRLIGYTF

D gene: TRBD1
clone size: NA
J gene: TRBJ1-4
V gene: TRBV10-3
CDR3 DNA: TGTGCCATCAGTGAAACAGGGGGTGAAAAACTGTTTTTT
CDR3 protein: CAISETGGEKLFF

D gene: NA
clone size: NA
J gene: TRBJ1-6
V gene: TRBV7-2
CDR3 DNA: TGTGCCAGCAGCTTAGGGGCCAATTCACCCCTCCACTTT
CDR3 protein: CASSLGANSPLHF

D gene: TRBD1
clone size: NA
J gene: TRBJ1-1
V gene: TRBV3-1/TRBV3-2
CDR3 DNA: TGTGCCAGCAGCCCCGGGACAGGGGGAAATAATGAAGCTTTCTTT
CDR3 protein: CASSPGTGGNNEAFF

D gene: TRBD1
clone size: NA
J gene: TRBJ1-1
V gene: TRBV5-4
CDR3 DNA: TGTGCCAGCAGCTTCGGGACAGGGAGGAACACTGAAGCTTTCTTT
CDR3 protein: CASSFGTGRNTEAFF

D gene: TRBD2
clone size: NA
J gene: TRBJ2-3
V gene: TRBV5-1
CDR3 DNA: TGCGCCAGCAACCCGACTAGCGCGACTACAGATACGCAGTATTTT
CDR3 protein: CASNPTSATTDTQYF

D gene: NA
clone size: NA
J gene: TRBJ1-2
V gene: TRBV18
CDR3 DNA: TGTGCCAGCTCACCACCAGAGGGGGTGCGGGGCTACACCTTC
CDR3 protein: CASSPPEGVRGYTF

D gene: TRBD1
clone size: NA
J gene: TRBJ1-4
V gene: TRBV19
CDR3 DNA: TGTGCCAGTCAGCGCCTCGACGGGACAGGGGTCGAAAAACTGTTTTTT
CDR3 protein: CASQRLDGTGVEKLFF

D gene: TRBD2
clone size: NA
J gene: TRBJ2-7
V gene: TRBV4-2
CDR3 DNA: TGTGCCAGCAGCACGACTAGCGGGGCCTACGAGCAGTACTTC
CDR3 protein: CASSTTSGAYEQYF

D gene: NA
clone size: NA
J gene: TRBJ2-1
V gene: TRBV4-3
CDR3 DNA: TGCGCCAGCAGCCCATCAAGCCCCTACAATGAGCAGTTCTTC
CDR3 protein: CASSPSSPYNEQFF

D gene: NA
clone size: NA
J gene: TRBJ1-1
V gene: TRBV4-3
CDR3 DNA: TGCGCCAGCAGCCCGTCCAGAACACGCCCATTCGAAGCTTTCTTT
CDR3 protein: CASSPSRTRPFEAFF

D gene: NA
clone size: NA
J gene: TRBJ2-4
V gene: TRBV21-1
CDR3 DNA: TGTGCCAGCAGCCCTGGGACAGGGGGCATCAAAAACATTCAGTACTTC
CDR3 protein: CASSPGTGGIKNIQYF

D gene: NA
clone size: NA
J gene: TRBJ2-2
V gene: TRBV5-8
CDR3 DNA: TGTGCCAGCAGCTTGGTCCGGGGCGGGGAGCTGTTTTTT
CDR3 protein: CASSLVRGGELFF

D gene: TRBD1
clone size: NA
J gene: TRBJ1-2
V gene: TRBV30
CDR3 DNA: TGTGCCTGGAGTGTACAGGGGGCGGTGGATGGCTACACCTTC
CDR3 protein: CAWSVQGAVDGYTF

D gene: NA
clone size: NA
J gene: TRBJ1-3
V gene: TRBV7-9
CDR3 DNA: TGTGCCAGCAGCTTGACAGGATCTGGAAACACCATATATTTT
CDR3 protein: CASSLTGSGNTIYF

D gene: NA
clone size: NA
J gene: TRBJ2-6
V gene: TRBV19
CDR3 DNA: TGTGCCAGTAGTATTGGAGCGTACTCTGGGGCCAACGTCCTGACTTTC
CDR3 protein: CASSIGAYSGANVLTF

D gene: TRBD2
clone size: NA
J gene: TRBJ2-5
V gene: TRBV7-6
CDR3 DNA: TGTGCCAGCAGCATCCGGGGACTAGTTAGGGAGACCCAGTACTTC
CDR3 protein: CASSIRGLVRETQYF

D gene: NA
clone size: NA
J gene: TRBJ1-2
V gene: TRBV10-3
CDR3 DNA: TGTGCCATCAGTGCAAGGGGTCTTGAAGGCTACACCTTC
CDR3 protein: CAISARGLEGYTF

D gene: TRBD2
clone size: NA
J gene: TRBJ2-6
V gene: TRBV2
CDR3 DNA: TGTGCCAGCAGTGAGGGAGGGGCTGGGGCCAACGTCCTGACTTTC
CDR3 protein: CASSEGGAGANVLTF

D gene: TRBD2
clone size: NA
J gene: TRBJ2-1
V gene: TRBV20-1
CDR3 DNA: TGCAGTGCAACCAGGGAGGGTGAGCAGTTCTTC
CDR3 protein: CSATREGEQFF